Below are 12 T cell receptor beta chains sequenced from a single sample in a study of read filtering for tumor transcriptome and immune sequencing. This library used roughly 400 ng RNA and molecular barcoded adaptors spanning alpha/delta and beta/gamma chains. TCRdb ran MiXCR on the reads and lists one entry per CDR3 protein. The sample carries fewer than 35,000 distinct CDR3 sequences, 15% to 20% recorded once. Material for sequencing was a population of CD138-negative cells sorted from bone marrow. The receptors here all came from a donor at least 40 years old with multiple myeloma.

There are many counts of this clonotype. The chain uses TRBV29-1 and TRBJ2-5; D possibly matches TRBD1 or TRBD2 (5 bases each). The germline V gene encodes CDR1 SQVTM and CDR2 ANQGSEA. The CDR3 length is 13 residues. The V end was cut by 5 bases, the J end by 0 bases, with 10 bases between. The CDR3 spells CSVRGADQETQYF. In nucleotides, the CDR3 is TGCAGCGTTCGAGGGGCGGACCAAGAGACCCAGTACTTC.

There are many counts of this clonotype. The chain has TRBV28 and TRBJ2-5; D might be TRBD1 (5 bases). Trimming left V 1 base short and J 3 bases short, with 21 bases between. This CDR3 spans 18 amino acids. The V gene's germline CDR1 is MDHEN and CDR2 SYDVKM. The CDR3, as DNA: TGTGCCAGCAGTTTATTCCCCCTCTCAGGGTTGGGGAAAGAGACCCAGTACTTC. It is translated as CASSLFPLSGLGKETQYF.

Of note for this clonotype: This could be a read error, since a much larger clone is one nucleotide away. The chain couples TRBV4-2 to TRBJ2-3, with TRBD2 identical over 12 bases. From germline, CDR1 is LGHNA and CDR2 YNFKEQ. CDR3 length equals 16 residues. The CDR3 reads CASNQASGGATDTQYF. The CDR3 DNA follows: TGTGCCAGCAACCAAGCTAGCGGGGGGGCCACAGATACGCAGTATTTT.

There are many counts of this clonotype. This chain connects TRBV2 to TRBJ1-1; D gene ambiguous. This CDR3 has 13 residues. Germline V gene lookup returns CDR1 SNHLY and CDR2 FYNNEI. The germline V and J ends were trimmed by 6 bases and 3 bases, with 11 bases remaining between them. The CDR3 coding sequence is TGTGCCAGCAGAGTCGACGAGGACACTGAAGCTTTCTTT. Its translation is CASRVDEDTEAFF.

Worth noting for this clonotype: Since a far larger clone is one base different, this is likely a read error. The chain joins TRBV7-2 to TRBJ2-1; D remains unclear. In germline, CDR1 is SGHTA, CDR2 FQGNSA. This CDR3 contains 12 residues. CDR3 sequence (DNA): TGTGCCATCAGCTTAGTTAGACCCGAGCAGTTCTTC. Translating it yields CAISLVRPEQFF.

This clonotype was picked up many times. The chain employs TRBV15 and TRBJ2-3; possible D gene TRBD2, 6 bases. CDR1 is LNHNV, CDR2 YYDKDF, per germline (reference sequence). V was cut by 8 bases and J by 6 bases, with 18 bases left in between. There are 14 residues in the CDR3. The DNA of the CDR3 is TGTGCCACCTCACCGGGGCCCCGGGAGGATACGCAGTATTTT. This sequence encodes CATSPGPREDTQYF.

This clonotype has ten or more counts. This chain connects TRBV21-1 to TRBJ2-5; the table's D call of TRBD1 was not tested on the DNA. TRBV21-1 has pseudogene status. There are 15 residues in the CDR3. The CDR3: CASTKIEGKQETQYF. DNA for the CDR3: TGTGCCAGCACCAAAATCGAGGGGAAACAAGAGACCCAGTACTTC.

Notes on this clonotype: This may come from a read error, since a much larger clone is one base off. CDR3 in amino acids: CASSSGRGFEQFF. CDR3 DNA sequence: TGTGCCAGTAGTTCTGGGAGGGGGTTTGAGCAGTTCTTC. V usage is TRBV19 and J usage is TRBJ2-1, with D possibly TRBD2 on 7 matching bases. This CDR3 region has 13 residues. V shed 5 bases and J shed 9 bases, with 14 bases lying between them. Per the germline V gene, CDR1 is LNHDA and CDR2 is SQIVND (reference sequence).

This clonotype appeared many times. The J gene is TRBJ2-1, the V gene TRBV27; 10 bases align to TRBD2. With 4 bases clipped from V and 9 bases from J, the junction kept 9 bases outside the gene matches. This CDR3 is built from 15 residues. Germline CDR1 is MNHEY and CDR2 is SMNVEV (reference sequence). DNA of the CDR3: TGTGCCAGCAGTTACCGTCTAGCGGGAGTGGGTGAGCAGTTCTTC. It yields the protein CASSYRLAGVGEQFF.

This clonotype came up many times. The CDR3 region has the DNA TGCGCCAGCAGCCAAGAGGGGGGACAGGGCCCTTTTAATGAGCAGTTCTTC. Its translation: CASSQEGGQGPFNEQFF. The chain couples TRBV4-1 to TRBJ2-1; TRBD1 aligns across 9 bases. CDR1 and CDR2 from the germline V gene are MGHRA and YSYEKL. The CDR3 spans 17 residues. V was pared by 0 bases and J by 7 bases, with 10 bases of the junction left unmatched.

This clonotype showed up many times. The chain is built from TRBV29-1 and TRBJ1-2; 7 nucleotides align to TRBD1. J gave up 0 bases and V 5 bases, and 12 bases lay outside the gene matches. Germline CDR1 and CDR2: SQVTM and ANQGSEA. The CDR3 totals 16 residues. The CDR3 sequence is CSVLRTRQGTNYGYTF. In DNA form, the CDR3 reads TGCAGCGTTCTCCGAACCCGACAGGGAACTAACTATGGCTACACCTTC.

This clonotype was seen ten or more times. The CDR3 is CASSHRGLGETQYF. The CDR3 DNA reads TGTGCCAGCAGTCACAGGGGGCTCGGAGAGACCCAGTACTTC. V and J are TRBV27 and TRBJ2-5; 9 bases agree with TRBD1. The CDR3 length is 14 residues. Germline trimming cut 5 bases from V and 4 bases from J; bases unmatched to any gene: 5. CDR1 is MNHEY, CDR2 SMNVEV, per germline (reference sequence).